The clone carrying this T cell receptor beta chain was counted at least ten times. Its cognate antigen is unknown. The sample comes from a study of read filtering for tumor transcriptome and immune sequencing. General study points: Without single-read clonotypes, shared clonotype proportions correlated more between IR-seq and RNA-seq. In IR-seq, single-read clonotypes were about 81.9% of clonotypes but around 3.5% of reads.

The library was built from about 370 ng RNA with molecular barcoded adaptors for alpha/delta and beta/gamma chains. MiXCR, run by TCRdb on the reads, gives a single entry per CDR3 protein. In the table there are approximately 60,000 distinct CDR3 sequences, 20% of which are singletons. V was clipped by 3 bases and J by 5 bases, with 20 bases between them. Germline CDR1 and CDR2: MDHEN and SYDVKM. The CDR3 is made up of 17 amino acids. V is TRBV28 and J is TRBJ2-1, with D possibly being TRBD2 (6 bases). Specimen: a population of CD138-negative cells sorted from bone marrow. The receptor was isolated from a donor aged 40 or older with multiple myeloma. The CDR3 sequence is CASSFSGLGVADNEQFF. The CDR3 region has the DNA TGTGCCAGCAGTTTTTCGGGTTTGGGGGTAGCGGACAATGAGCAGTTCTTC.